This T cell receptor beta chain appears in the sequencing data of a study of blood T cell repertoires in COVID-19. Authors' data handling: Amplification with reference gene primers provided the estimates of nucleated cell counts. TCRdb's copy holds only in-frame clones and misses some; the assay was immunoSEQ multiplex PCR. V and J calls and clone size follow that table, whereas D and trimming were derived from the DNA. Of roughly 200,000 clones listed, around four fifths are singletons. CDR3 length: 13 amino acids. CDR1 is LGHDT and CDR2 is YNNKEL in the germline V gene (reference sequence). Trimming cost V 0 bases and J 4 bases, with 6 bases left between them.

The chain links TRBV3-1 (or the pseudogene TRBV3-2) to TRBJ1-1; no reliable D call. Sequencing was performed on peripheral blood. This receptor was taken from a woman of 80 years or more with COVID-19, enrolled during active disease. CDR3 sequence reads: CASSQETVTEAFF. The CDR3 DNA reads TGTGCCAGCAGCCAAGAAACGGTCACTGAAGCTTTCTTT.